This TCR beta chain was profiled in a study of OX40 agonist ivuxolimab in advanced cancers. Study in general: Across the patients, intravenous ivuxolimab was delivered every 2 weeks at 0.01 to 10 mg/kg.

The method was immunoSEQ multiplex PCR; TCRdb's version includes in-frame clones alone and lacks a portion of them. Of 60,000 to 70,000 clones in the sample, approximately 89% were seen once. Autoimmune disease history or systemic immunosuppression barred patients. V trimming: 3 bases; J trimming: 2 bases; junction bases outside the gene matches: 4. The CDR3 is 15 residues long. Germline V lookup: CDR1 SGHTA, CDR2 FQGNSA. The chain carries TRBV7-2 and TRBJ2-3; 8 bases line up with TRBD2. This receptor was identified in an adult with an advanced solid tumor such as melanoma, head and neck, liver or kidney cancer. The sample was CD4+ or CD8+ T cells sorted from blood, taken in a trial of the OX40 agonist ivuxolimab. CDR3 sequence (DNA): TGTGCCAGCAGCTTTACTAGCGGACCCACAGATACGCAGTATTTT. Translated, it gives CASSFTSGPTDTQYF.